These 8 T cell receptor beta chains came from one sample sequenced in a study of blood T cell repertoires in COVID-19. Sequenced by immunoSEQ multiplex PCR; TCRdb stores in-frame clones only, minus some. The table has about 220,000 clones, 80% to 85% seen once. Material for sequencing was peripheral blood. The origin of the receptors is a woman aged 55-70 years who had recovered from COVID-19.

CDR3 amino acids: CASSQDVRGNEQFF. In DNA, the CDR3 is TGTGCCAGCAGCCAAGATGTGCGGGGCAATGAGCAGTTCTTC. The chain uses TRBV3-1 (or the pseudogene TRBV3-2) and TRBJ2-1; a possible D gene is TRBD2 (6 bases). V lost 0 bases and J lost 6, with 9 bases in between. CDR3 size: 14 residues. CDR1 is LGHDT and CDR2 is YNNKEL in the germline V gene (reference sequence).

J is TRBJ1-2 and V is TRBV18; unclear D gene. Germline V CDR1 and CDR2: KGHSH, LQKENI. The CDR3 is 14 residues long. V was clipped by 3 bases and J by 3 bases, with 11 bases between them. DNA of the CDR3: TGTGCCAGCTCACCCGCAGGCATGGACTATGGCTACACCTTC. It specifies CASSPAGMDYGYTF.

V gene TRBV4-1 combines with J gene TRBJ2-7; 7 bases line up with TRBD1. V lost 3 bases and J lost 1; bases outside the gene matches: 3. Germline loops: CDR1 MGHRA, CDR2 YSYEKL. The CDR3 is made up of 14 amino acids. The CDR3 nucleotides are TGCGCCAGCAGCCACGTGGGACAGTCCTACGAGCAGTACTTC. It specifies CASSHVGQSYEQYF.

The chain couples TRBV19 to TRBJ1-1; D perhaps matches TRBD1 (5 bases). V was shortened by 10 bases and J by 0 bases, with 18 bases between the two germline ends. The CDR3 extends over 15 amino acids. Per germline, CDR1 LNHDA and CDR2 SQIVND (reference sequence). As DNA, the CDR3 is TGTGCCACCCGGAGATGGGGCACCATGAACACTGAAGCTTTCTTT. Translation gives CATRRWGTMNTEAFF.

V is TRBV5-5 and J is TRBJ2-5; 8 bases agree with TRBD1. V shed 3 bases, J shed 5 bases, and the junction held 9 bases outside the gene matches. In germline, CDR1 is SGHKS, CDR2 YYEKEE (reference sequence). The CDR3 has 15 residues. This CDR3 is CASSSLRTGLETQYF. CDR3 nucleotides: TGTGCCAGCAGCTCGCTACGGACAGGGTTGGAGACCCAGTACTTC.

A remark on this clone: Other DNA sequences from this sample encode an identical CDR3 as well. The chain couples TRBV5-4 to TRBJ2-3; 8 bases are shared with TRBD2. In germline, CDR1 is SGHNT, CDR2 YYREEE (reference sequence). J was trimmed by 4 bases and V by 0 bases; bases with no gene match: 10. The CDR3 runs 17 residues. The CDR3 spells CASSLGSRGGRADTQYF. In nucleotides, the CDR3 is TGTGCCAGCAGCTTGGGGTCTCGGGGGGGTCGGGCAGATACGCAGTATTTT.

This chain joins TRBV2 and TRBJ1-1; D is unresolved. Germline assignment: CDR1 SNHLY and CDR2 FYNNEI. V was clipped by 6 bases and J by 5 bases, with 10 bases between them. The CDR3 runs to 12 residues. CDR3 loop: CASRGIWTEAFF. CDR3 nucleotides: TGTGCCAGCAGGGGCATATGGACTGAAGCTTTCTTT.

V usage is TRBV7-2 and J usage is TRBJ1-5; 9 bases are shared with TRBD1. The CDR3 has 16 residues. Trimming at V came to 5 bases and at J to 2 bases, leaving 7 bases not matched to a gene. CDR1 is SGHTA and CDR2 is FQGNSA in the germline V gene. CDR3 sequence reads: CASSPGTGRGNQPQHF. The CDR3 bases are TGTGCCAGCAGCCCTGGGACAGGGCGCGGCAATCAGCCCCAGCATTTT.